This TCR beta chain was found in a study of OX40 agonist ivuxolimab in advanced cancers. At the level of the study: Hepatocellular carcinoma, melanoma, renal cell or head and neck cancer was diagnosed in the dose-escalation patients. Study-level points and caveats: Some of the lowest clonal expansion was seen in partial responders at 0.1-3.0 mg/kg. CD4+ and CD8+ blood T cells expanded clonally by week 6 at 0.1 to 3.0 mg/kg.

A note on this clone: Antigen unknown.

Cycle 7 day 1, cycle 4 day 1, and baseline were the timepoints at which blood was sampled. The method was immunoSEQ multiplex PCR; TCRdb's version includes in-frame clones alone and lacks a portion of them. The top ten clones hold over 5% of a sample with 70,000 to 80,000 clones, nearly 95% of them seen once. This TCR came from an adult with an advanced solid tumor such as melanoma, head and neck, liver or kidney cancer. The sequencing used CD4+ or CD8+ T cells sorted from blood, collected in a trial of the OX40 agonist ivuxolimab.

The CDR3 is CASSLITGELFF. The CDR3 bases are TGTGCCAGCAGTCTAATAACCGGGGAGCTGTTTTTT. This chain uses TRBV27 with TRBJ2-2; D ambiguous. Germline CDR1 reads MNHEY; CDR2 reads SMNVEV (reference sequence). The CDR3 totals 12 residues. V lost 5 bases to trimming and J lost 5 bases, with 6 bases between them.